The T cell receptor (beta chain) under discussion was sequenced for a study of identical twins. CDR1 is MNHEY, CDR2 SVGAGI, per germline. There are 14 residues in the CDR3. Trimming pared 2 bases from V and 1 base from J, leaving 5 bases between. TCRdb reprocessed the 5' RACE reads with MiXCR, giving one entry per CDR3 protein. The sample lists around 690,000 distinct CDR3 sequences; 21% were seen once. The data were also submitted as part of a second study, on T cells expressing NK-cell markers.

Sequencing was done on a sample of PBMCs. The sequence was collected from a young woman in good health. This chain links TRBV6-5 with TRBJ1-4; D is unclear. The CDR3 loop reads CASSYDVTNEKLFF. The CDR3 DNA reads as TGTGCCAGCAGTTACGACGTAACTAATGAAAAACTGTTTTTT.